This T cell receptor beta chain appears in the sequencing data of a study of cytomegalovirus exposure and HLA in healthy donors. Study summary: In terms of ancestry, the Caucasian-associated cluster contained around 79% of the roughly 360 genotyped donors. Study-wide results and caveats: Accurate predictions that matched the HLA-A and HLA-B alleles of most subjects were reportedly made from TCR beta sequences. HLA alleles showed associations with some 17,000 TCR beta sequences in a later analysis, at a 0.05 false discovery rate. Associated with cytomegalovirus, according to the listing, were 150 to 200 TCR beta chains.

The CDR3 runs 17 residues. Trimming removed 1 base from V and 6 bases from J; junction bases left unmatched: 14. Germline CDR1 is MGHDK and CDR2 is SYGVNS. With respect to this clone: What it binds is not known.

Primers included in the PCR were 60 Vbeta and 13 Jbeta primers. Libraries were prepared by immunoSEQ multiplex PCR; TCRdb keeps only in-frame clonotypes and omits some of them. The table lists more than 75,000 clones, 79% of them singletons. Sample: PBMCs. This chain joins TRBV25-1 and TRBJ2-7; 8 bases fit TRBD2. This receptor was obtained from a man under 40 in good health and CMV-seronegative. This CDR3 is CASSESVSWSGRREQYF. The CDR3 region has the DNA TGTGCCAGCAGTGAATCGGTTTCTTGGAGCGGGAGACGCGAGCAGTACTTC.